Given below is one TCR beta chain in context. Its antigen is currently not known. It has no much larger one-base neighbor in the sample; base qualities were not kept. Explained via the paper, the time point label denotes: peripheral blood 6 weeks after treatment start. A cohort of about 27 patients with locally advanced or metastatic urothelial carcinoma, treated at Memorial Sloan Kettering on a trial protocol, was included. Peripheral blood mononuclear cells were collected pretreatment and during treatment, with between 1 and 8 total time points obtained per patient. The Qiagen DNeasy Blood extraction kit was used to purify genomic DNA from total PBMCs and from tumor samples. PBMCs were collected pretreatment and during treatment, and were isolated and stored as previously described. This specimen belongs to a study of PD-L1 blockade in urothelial cancer (dated by TCRdb to the late 2010s). Study-level background: Every patient began therapy in about 2014 and was given atezolizumab 1,200 mg intravenously every 3 weeks. Pretreatment blood TCR-seq was available for twenty-nine patients, at least one posttreatment blood collection was obtained for 25 or so patients, and tumor TCR-seq was available for 25 or so patients. Fewer than ten patients reached durable clinical benefit, while some 21 patients did not. Patients had an ECOG performance status of 0 or 1 and had received between 0 and 3 prior chemotherapy regimens. Durable clinical benefit meant progression-free survival longer than 6 months, and TCR features were also tested against progression-free and overall survival. In the same patients who had TCR sequencing, pretreatment tumors also underwent whole exome sequencing and RNA sequencing. The study was an exploratory multi-omic analysis of somatic, immune and clinical correlates of response to PD-L1 blockade with atezolizumab in urothelial cancer. Blood samples yielded a median of around 150,000 T cells and more than 80,000 unique TCRs, with median clonality approximately 0.08. Blood samples were analyzed 3 weeks after the start of treatment (second dose) and 6 weeks after the start of treatment. About 90% of the roughly 30 patients were identified as males with urothelial cancer of bladder origin, and a prior smoking history was reported by 18 of 29 patients. Pretreatment tumor samples, along with matched peripheral blood collected serially before and after atezolizumab treatment, underwent TCR sequencing.

Broad study findings and their caveats: Because the sample size was small (n ≈ 29) and many of the analyses were exploratory, the results are meant to be hypothesis-generating. At 3 weeks after the start of treatment, tumor-associated TCR clones in peripheral blood had expanded more in patients with durable benefit (n ≈ 24, p = 0.022). A pretreatment peripheral blood TCR clonality below the median was linked to improved progression-free and overall survival.

V loses 5 bases at its end and J loses 5 bases; junction bases beyond the gene matches: 7. Counted from cysteine to phenylalanine, this CDR3 has 14 amino acids. The kept DNA is CDR3 alone, 42 bases in frame from the first base. The germline V gene yields SGHTA for CDR1 and FQGTGA for CDR2. Synthetic TCR analog templates were spiked into each PCR so that absolute template abundance could be estimated from read counts. Using the immunoSEQ assay, TCRbeta CDR3 regions were amplified from genomic DNA with bias-controlled V and J gene primers. Sequencing of rearranged TCRbeta segments was done at approximately 20X coverage. Per the original workflow: Sequencing errors were corrected by clustering, and CDR3s were annotated against IMGT so that V, D and J genes could be assigned. Only productive TCRbeta rearrangements were used in downstream analyses, excluding out-of-frame or stop-codon sequences. Clonality was calculated as one minus the Shannon entropy normalized by the log of the number of unique productive sequences. Clones differing between time points or between blood and tumor were identified using Fisher's exact test with Benjamini-Hochberg correction, with an adjusted p below 0.01 applied as the threshold. Drawn from immuneACCESS, this table holds only the in-frame rearrangements with V and J called that TCRdb kept. Clones are partly lost; checked studies trace under half to an unresolved V gene and leave the rest unexplained. That table is the source of V, J and clone size, and D and trimming were worked out from the DNA. Recorded for this sample are 120,000 or so clones; roughly 82% of them occurred a single time. The ten biggest clones cover 2.4% of the sample.

The sample here was PBMCs, taken around atezolizumab (anti-PD-L1) treatment. The V and J genes are TRBV7-3 and TRBJ2-3; TRBD2 fits 7 bases in the junction. This receptor was obtained from a man in his fifties with urothelial cancer. The bases are TGTGCCAGCAGCGCAAACGCGGGAGAAGATACGCAGTATTTT. The resulting protein is CASSANAGEDTQYF.